One sample yielded the 6 T cell receptor beta chains listed below, sequenced in a study of Graves' ophthalmopathy and Graves' hyperthyroidism. Beta-chain TCR CDR3 regions were amplified from RNA transcripts. Second-round multiplex PCR came after a first-round RT-PCR that employed HTBI primers. TCRdb analysed the multiplex PCR reads with MiXCR anew, one entry per CDR3 protein. The sample has 200,000 to 300,000 distinct CDR3 sequences; around 45% are singletons. Specimen: peripheral blood. The origin of the receptors is an adult man with Graves' ophthalmopathy.

This clonotype was detected only a few times. The V and J genes are TRBV2 and TRBJ1-5, with 9 bases lining up with TRBD1. V trimming: 8 bases; J trimming: 1 base; junction bases outside the gene matches: 3. The V gene's germline CDR1 is SNHLY and CDR2 FYNNEI. The CDR3 totals 14 residues. DNA for the CDR3: TGTGCCAGCGGAGGACAGGGGAGCAATCAGCCCCAGCATTTT. Protein: CASGGQGSNQPQHF.

This clonotype showed up just a few times. This chain uses TRBV5-1 with TRBJ1-1; D is ambiguous. V gave up 0 bases and J gave up 3 bases, with 12 bases separating them. The CDR3 length is 15 residues. The germline CDR1 and CDR2 sequences are SGHRS and YFSETQ. The DNA of the CDR3 is TGCGCCAGCAGCTTGGAAGTTTACGGAGACACTGAAGCTTTCTTT. It yields the protein CASSLEVYGDTEAFF.

The V gene is TRBV4-1, the J gene TRBJ1-2; 10 nucleotides line up with TRBD1. The trim removed 1 base at V and 5 bases at J, leaving 4 bases unmatched. Germline CDR1 is MGHRA and CDR2 is YSYEKL. This CDR3 region has 15 residues. CDR3: CASSQATGGQYGYTF. The CDR3, as DNA: TGCGCCAGCAGCCAAGCGACAGGGGGCCAGTATGGCTACACCTTC.

This clonotype was picked up a small number of times. The chain has TRBV6-5 and TRBJ1-1; tentative D call: TRBD1 (5 bases). Germline CDR1 is MNHEY and CDR2 is SVGAGI. CDR3 length: 12 amino acids. Deletions cut 8 bases from V and 3 bases from J, with 10 bases between. The CDR3 loop is CASRRGDTEAFF. The CDR3, as DNA: TGTGCCAGCCGCCGAGGGGACACTGAAGCTTTCTTT.

Worth noting for this clonotype: The CDR3 carries no conserved terminal phenylalanine or tryptophan, so it likely arises from a read error. The DNA is omitted, as the CDR3 cannot be located on it reliably, and the CDR3 follows TCRdb's listing. This rearrangement joins TRBV11-3 to TRBJ1-4; the DNA was not compared with TRBD1, the D call given in the table. Germline V gene sequence: CDR1 SGHNT, CDR2 YENEEA. The CDR3 has 8 residues if both end residues are counted. The CDR3 protein is CASSPGLL.

The table lists this clonotype with a few counts. The J gene is TRBJ1-1, the V gene TRBV10-3; 7 nucleotides match TRBD1. Germline V gives CDR1 ENHRY, CDR2 SYGVKD. With V trimmed by 10 bases and J by 1 base, 9 bases remained unmatched. The CDR3 loop spans 14 amino acids. CDR3 amino acids: CASSYPGGNTEAFF. Written as DNA, the CDR3 is TGTGCCAGCAGCTACCCAGGGGGGAACACTGAAGCTTTCTTT.